The 24 T cell receptor beta chains reported below all come from one sample, sequenced in a study of blood T cell repertoires in COVID-19. Clones were sequenced by immunoSEQ multiplex PCR, and TCRdb holds only the in-frame ones, with some missing. The sample records roughly 250,000 clones, approximately 87% being singletons. Sequences were obtained from peripheral blood. These receptor sequences come from a woman in her forties or fifties with acute or convalescent COVID-19.

The chain links TRBV5-4 to TRBJ2-7; 16 bases align to TRBD2. The CDR3 has 17 residues. V lost 3 bases, J lost 2 bases, and 5 bases stayed unmatched. The V gene's germline CDR1 is SGHNT and CDR2 YYREEE (reference sequence). Here the CDR3 DNA reads TGTGCCAGCAGCTCAAAGGGACTAGCGGGAGGGCCCTACGAGCAGTACTTC. It is translated as CASSSKGLAGGPYEQYF.

The chain recombines TRBV24-1 with TRBJ2-1, with 7 bases matching TRBD2. J lost 6 bases, V lost 9 bases, and 13 bases had no gene match. CDR1 is KGHDR, CDR2 SFDVKD, per germline. This CDR3 is built from 15 residues. The CDR3 sequence: CATSSNGGSGNEQFF. As DNA, the CDR3 is TGTGCCACCTCCAGTAACGGCGGGAGCGGCAATGAGCAGTTCTTC.

The chain combines TRBV5-1 with TRBJ2-2; possibly TRBD1 for D (5 bases). Germline V gene lookup returns CDR1 SGHRS and CDR2 YFSETQ. V was cut by 0 bases and J by 4 bases, with 10 bases left in between. The CDR3 covers 15 residues. The CDR3 coding sequence is TGCGCCAGCAGCTTGGGGCAGGGTGGCACCGGGGAGCTGTTTTTT. Its translation: CASSLGQGGTGELFF.

The genes are TRBV2 and TRBJ1-5, with a tentative D call TRBD1 (6 bases). Germline V gives CDR1 SNHLY, CDR2 FYNNEI. The CDR3 totals 13 residues. V lost 7 bases to trimming and J lost 6 bases, with 13 bases between them. The CDR3 is CASTAGASQPQHF. CDR3 nucleotides: TGTGCCAGCACCGCAGGGGCAAGTCAGCCCCAGCATTTT.

A few counts support this clone. This chain links TRBV5-8 with TRBJ2-7; D is uncertain. Germline V gene lookup returns CDR1 SGHTS and CDR2 YDEGEE. The V and J ends lost 6 bases and 4 bases respectively, with 11 bases between them. CDR3 size: 12 residues. Written as DNA, the CDR3 is TGTGCCAGCATGACTTTAGGATACGAGCAGTACTTC. It specifies CASMTLGYEQYF.

V and J are TRBV28 and TRBJ1-2; TRBD1 matches 7 bases. The CDR3 extends over 13 amino acids. V lost 6 bases to trimming and J lost 3 bases; unmatched junction nucleotides: 4. Germline loops: CDR1 MDHEN, CDR2 SYDVKM. CDR3 in DNA: TGTGCCAGCAGAATCGGACAGGACTATGGCTACACCTTC. It codes for CASRIGQDYGYTF.

The J gene is TRBJ2-3, the V gene TRBV4-2; 9 bases match TRBD2. Looked up from germline, CDR1 is LGHNA and CDR2 is YNFKEQ. The CDR3 has 17 amino acids. With V trimmed by 1 base and J by 5 bases, 10 bases remained unmatched. The CDR3 sequence: CASSQGLGLAGIDTQYF. The CDR3 DNA reads TGTGCCAGCAGCCAAGGATTAGGCCTAGCGGGGATAGATACGCAGTATTTT.

The chain carries TRBV5-1 and TRBJ2-3, with 8 bases lining up with TRBD2. Germline V lookup: CDR1 SGHRS, CDR2 YFSETQ. CDR3 length: 16 amino acids. V shed 5 bases, J shed 1 base, and the junction held 9 bases outside the gene matches. The CDR3 is CASRASGREGTDTQYF. CDR3 DNA sequence: TGCGCCAGCAGGGCCAGCGGGAGAGAGGGCACAGATACGCAGTATTTT.

This sequence joins TRBV5-1 and TRBJ2-2, with a tentative D call TRBD1 (5 bases). In germline, CDR1 is SGHRS, CDR2 YFSETQ. The CDR3 is 15 residues long. Trimming stripped 0 bases from V and 4 bases from J, with 10 bases between. The CDR3 DNA sequence: TGCGCCAGCAGCTTGGAAGGGGTAGGCACCGGGGAGCTGTTTTTT. It is translated as CASSLEGVGTGELFF.

The J gene is TRBJ2-2, the V gene TRBV25-1; 7 bases are shared with TRBD1. The germline gives CDR1 MGHDK, CDR2 SYGVNS. CDR3 size: 12 residues. Germline trimming cut 6 bases from V and 13 bases from J; bases unmatched to any gene: 8. CDR3 loop: CASSRRQGGLFF. DNA for the CDR3: TGTGCCAGCAGCCGTAGACAGGGCGGGCTGTTTTTT.

V is TRBV28 and J is TRBJ1-3, with D uncertain. Trimming cost V 4 bases and J 4 bases, with 5 bases left between them. CDR1 MDHEN and CDR2 SYDVKM come from the germline V gene. This CDR3 spans 12 amino acids. The CDR3 loop is CASSWPGNTIYF. CDR3 coding DNA: TGTGCCAGCAGTTGGCCAGGAAACACCATATATTTT.

This chain joins TRBV4-1 and TRBJ1-4, with D perhaps TRBD1 (5 bases). This CDR3 spans 18 amino acids. Trimming took 1 base from V and 7 from J, leaving 22 bases between them. Per the germline V gene, CDR1 is MGHRA and CDR2 is YSYEKL. As DNA, the CDR3 is TGCGCCAGCAGCCAAGGCTCTAGTATCGGGGGGGTTGCTGAAAAACTGTTTTTT. Translating it yields CASSQGSSIGGVAEKLFF.

This chain uses TRBV5-4 with TRBJ1-5; 8 positions match TRBD1. After removal of 4 bases from V and 4 bases from J, the junction contained 7 bases not matched to a gene. CDR1 and CDR2 from the germline V gene are SGHNT and YYREEE (reference sequence). CDR3 size: 15 residues. This CDR3 reads CASSLTGGVNQPQHF. Written as DNA, the CDR3 is TGTGCCAGCAGCCTTACAGGGGGAGTTAATCAGCCCCAGCATTTT. Based on the CDR3 plus reference TRBV5-4 and TRBJ1-5, the full variable domain is ETGVTQSPTHLIKTRGQQVTLRCSSQSGHNTVSWYQQALGQGPQFIFQYYREEENGRGNFPPRFSGLQFPNYSSELNVNALELDDSALYLCASSLTGGVNQPQHFGDGTRLSIL.

The V gene is TRBV24-1, the J gene TRBJ2-2; TRBD1 might be the D (6 bases). The V end lost 5 bases, the J end lost 4 bases, and 10 bases lay between the germline ends. Germline loops: CDR1 KGHDR, CDR2 SFDVKD. This CDR3 has 14 residues. The CDR3 DNA is TGTGCCACCAGTGCCAGGGGTGGCACCGGGGAGCTGTTTTTT. The encoded protein is CATSARGGTGELFF.

This rearrangement joins TRBV4-2 to TRBJ1-1, with TRBD1 matching 7 bases. Trimming at V came to 4 bases and at J to 0 bases, leaving 11 bases not matched to a gene. This CDR3 spans 17 amino acids. Per germline, CDR1 LGHNA and CDR2 YNFKEQ. CDR3 sequence (DNA): TGTGCCAGCAGCCGGACCGGGACAGCCAACATGAACACTGAAGCTTTCTTT. Protein product: CASSRTGTANMNTEAFF.

This clone was recorded once. This chain uses TRBV7-9 with TRBJ2-7, with 13 nucleotides matching TRBD2. CDR1 SEHNR and CDR2 FQNEAQ come from the germline V gene (reference sequence). V lost 5 bases to trimming and J lost 3 bases; unmatched junction nucleotides: 4. This CDR3 has 15 residues. In DNA form, the CDR3 reads TGTGCCAGCAGCCTGAGGACTAGCGGGAGCTACGAGCAGTACTTC. This gives the protein CASSLRTSGSYEQYF.

The chain uses TRBV3-1 (or the pseudogene TRBV3-2) and TRBJ2-7, with 9 bases fitting TRBD1. The CDR3 spans 16 residues. In germline, CDR1 is LGHDT, CDR2 YNNKEL (reference sequence). Losses at the gene ends were 0 bases for V and 2 bases for J; bases not matched to a gene: 5. The CDR3 DNA follows: TGTGCCAGCAGCCAAGAAGGCCGGGACAGGGCCTACGAGCAGTACTTC. Translating it yields CASSQEGRDRAYEQYF.

This clone was seen only once. This chain links TRBV28 with TRBJ2-7; no reliable D call. This CDR3 is built from 13 residues. Looked up from germline, CDR1 is MDHEN and CDR2 is SYDVKM. V lost 1 base to trimming and J lost 5 bases, with 9 bases between them. This chain's CDR3 is CASSLSGVHEQYF. CDR3 nucleotides: TGTGCCAGCAGTTTATCGGGTGTCCACGAGCAGTACTTC.

V gene TRBV20-1 combines with J gene TRBJ2-1; 10 nucleotides agree with TRBD2. V lost 3 bases to trimming and J lost 3 bases; unmatched junction nucleotides: 11. Germline CDR1 reads DFQATT; CDR2 reads SNEGSKA (reference sequence). The CDR3 loop spans 17 amino acids. The CDR3 spells CSASGEREGLIYNEQFF. CDR3 in DNA: TGCAGTGCTAGTGGGGAGCGGGAGGGTCTCATCTACAATGAGCAGTTCTTC.

This clone has only a few counts. This chain uses TRBV7-6 with TRBJ1-3; 7 nucleotides agree with TRBD1. Per the germline V gene, CDR1 is SGHVS and CDR2 is FNYEAQ. CDR3 length: 15 residues. J lost 0 bases, V lost 5 bases, and 4 bases had no gene match. CDR3 coding DNA: TGTGCCAGCAGCCAAAGGGGGCTCTCTGGAAACACCATATATTTT. The encoded protein is CASSQRGLSGNTIYF.

The chain joins TRBV24-1 to TRBJ2-5, with 7 bases lining up with TRBD2. The CDR3 sequence is 14 residues long. Germline V gene sequence: CDR1 KGHDR, CDR2 SFDVKD. Trimming took 4 bases from V and 5 from J; bases not matched to a gene: 6. The CDR3 loop is CATSEREYPETQYF. CDR3 sequence (DNA): TGTGCCACCAGTGAGCGGGAGTACCCGGAGACCCAGTACTTC.

The J gene is TRBJ1-6, the V gene TRBV6-5; a possible D gene is TRBD1 (6 bases). Trimming pared 6 bases from V and 9 bases from J, leaving 12 bases between. Germline CDR1 and CDR2: MNHEY and SVGAGI. This CDR3 has 13 amino acids. The CDR3: CASRSNRVSPLHF. The CDR3 DNA follows: TGTGCCAGCAGATCAAACAGGGTTTCACCCCTCCACTTT.

V usage is TRBV28 and J usage is TRBJ2-1; D uncertain. The V end was cut by 2 bases, the J end by 5 bases, with 10 bases between. The CDR3 has 14 residues. Germline loops: CDR1 MDHEN, CDR2 SYDVKM. CDR3 sequence reads: CASSLIIDNNEQFF. DNA for the CDR3: TGTGCCAGCAGTTTAATAATAGATAACAATGAGCAGTTCTTC.

This chain connects TRBV4-2 to TRBJ2-1; TRBD2 agrees at 16 bases. V was pared by 4 bases and J by 6 bases, with 6 bases of the junction left unmatched. Germline V gene sequence: CDR1 LGHNA, CDR2 YNFKEQ. The length of the CDR3 is 17 residues. The CDR3 is CASSPQGLAGGLNEQFF. CDR3 bases: TGTGCCAGCAGCCCCCAGGGACTAGCGGGAGGGCTCAATGAGCAGTTCTTC.